This TCR beta chain was found in a study of CD8+ T cells in alopecia areata. The CDR3 has 15 amino acids. V trimming: 6 bases; J trimming: 5 bases; junction bases outside the gene matches: 7. From germline, CDR1 is SEHNR and CDR2 FQNEAQ (reference sequence). Following extraction, RNA underwent reverse transcription to cDNA, which served as the sequencing template. Method: immunoSEQ multiplex PCR; TCRdb's copy keeps in-frame clones and lacks some. The table lists around 200,000 clones, 45% to 65% of them singletons. To note about this clone: The target antigen is unknown.

General observations from the study: Tofacitinib did not eliminate many expanded lesional clones from scalp or blood. Clonality was higher in lesional than normal scalp, especially in alopecia totalis/universalis. Tofacitinib significantly decreased scalp clonality and expanded CD8+ clones among top 100.

As to treatment: oral pan-JAK inhibitor, 5-10 mg twice daily. Specimens obtained from alopecia areata patients comprised lesional scalp punch biopsies and peripheral blood. The chain carries TRBV7-9 and TRBJ2-5; 12 positions match TRBD2. This material consisted of CD4+ T cells sorted from blood, taken at week 4, from a patient treated with tofacitinib. The sequence was obtained from a human donor with alopecia areata. CDR3 coding DNA: TGTGCCAGCAGTTCCGGACTAGCGGGACGGGAGACCCAGTACTTC. Protein: CASSSGLAGRETQYF. The full variable domain, completed using reference TRBV7-9 and TRBJ2-5, is DTGVSQNPRHKITKRGQNVTFRCDPISEHNRLYWYRQTLGQGPEFLTYFQNEAQLEKSRLLSDRFSAERPKGSFSTLEIQRTEQGDSAMYLCASSSGLAGRETQYFGPGTRLLVL.